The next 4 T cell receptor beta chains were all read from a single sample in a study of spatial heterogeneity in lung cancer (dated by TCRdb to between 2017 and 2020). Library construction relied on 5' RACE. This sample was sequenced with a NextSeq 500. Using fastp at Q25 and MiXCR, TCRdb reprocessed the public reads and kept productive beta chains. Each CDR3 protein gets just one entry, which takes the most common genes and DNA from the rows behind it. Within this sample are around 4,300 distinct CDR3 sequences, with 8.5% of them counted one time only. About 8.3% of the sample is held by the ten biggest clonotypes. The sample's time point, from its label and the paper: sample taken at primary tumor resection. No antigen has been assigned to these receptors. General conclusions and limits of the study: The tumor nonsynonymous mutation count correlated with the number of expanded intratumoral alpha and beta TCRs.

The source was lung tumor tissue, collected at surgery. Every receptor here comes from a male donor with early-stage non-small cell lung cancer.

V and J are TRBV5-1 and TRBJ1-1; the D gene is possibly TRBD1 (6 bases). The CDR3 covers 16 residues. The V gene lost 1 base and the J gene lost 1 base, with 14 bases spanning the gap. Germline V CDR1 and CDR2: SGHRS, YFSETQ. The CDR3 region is CASSLFRGQGNTEAFF. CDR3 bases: TGCGCCAGCAGCTTGTTCAGGGGCCAGGGGAACACTGAAGCTTTCTTT.

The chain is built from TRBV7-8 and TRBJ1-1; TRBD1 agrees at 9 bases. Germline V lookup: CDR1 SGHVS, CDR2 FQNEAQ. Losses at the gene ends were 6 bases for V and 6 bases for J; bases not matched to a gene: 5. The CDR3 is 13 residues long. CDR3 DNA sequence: TGTGCCAGCAGAACAGGGGGCTTAGCTGAAGCTTTCTTT. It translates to CASRTGGLAEAFF.

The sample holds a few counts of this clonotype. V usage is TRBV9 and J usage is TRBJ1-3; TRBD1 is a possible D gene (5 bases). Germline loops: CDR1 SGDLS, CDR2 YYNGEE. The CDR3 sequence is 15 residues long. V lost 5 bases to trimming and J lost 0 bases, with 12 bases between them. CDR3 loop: CASSPSGGSGNTIYF. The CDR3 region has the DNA TGTGCCAGCAGTCCTAGCGGGGGCTCTGGAAACACCATATATTTT.

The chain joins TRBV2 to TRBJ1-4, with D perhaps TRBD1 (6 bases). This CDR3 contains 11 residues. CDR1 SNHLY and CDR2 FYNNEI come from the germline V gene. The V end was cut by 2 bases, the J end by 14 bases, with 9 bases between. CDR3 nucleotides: TGTGCCAGCAGTGAAAGGGGGGTCCTGTTTTTT. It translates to CASSERGVLFF.